This T cell receptor (beta chain) stems from a study of blood T cell repertoires in COVID-19 (dated by TCRdb to 2019 to 2021). About the investigation overall: Samples covering the acute and convalescent phases of COVID-19 were provided by collaborators in the United States, Italy and Spain. The prospective study material was composed of cDNA or gDNA derived from T cells, B-cell-depleted T cells, or PBMCs. The dataset comprised deeply sampled blood TCRbeta repertoires from subjects exposed to, actively infected with, or recovered from COVID-19. A freely available public database, intended as a resource for researchers studying the immune response to SARS-CoV-2, is where the repertoires were released. Samples were obtained from the ongoing ImmuneRACE study (first 160 participants) and from over a thousand subjects provided by 6 global collaborators. The sample metadata nearly always contained a de-identified subject ID, COVID-19 status, age in years and sex. Where HLA class I and class II types were available, the types were taken from metadata supplied by the sample provider, not from assay-based typing. Summary of the overall study and its limitations: The quantity of clinical and demographic metadata differed by source and by participant and was supplied without curation.

About this clone itself: Its specific antigen is unknown. It has no much larger one-base neighbor in the sample; base qualities were not kept.

The CDR3 runs 16 residues from the cysteine to the phenylalanine. Kept here is only the CDR3 DNA, which spans 48 bases and is read in frame from base 1. Trimming leaves V shorter by 0 bases and J shorter by 6 bases, with the junction holding 9 bases beyond the gene matches. CDR1 is given as SQVTM and CDR2 as ANQGSEA, both from the germline V gene. The collaborating institutions used their own protocols to collect whole blood in K2EDTA tubes. For TCRbeta analysis, collaborators shipped samples as frozen whole blood, isolated PBMCs, or DNA extracted from either of those sample types. TCRbeta CDR3 regions were amplified from genomic DNA using the immunoSEQ Assay, a bias-controlled multiplex PCR. Under the source paper's analysis protocol: The number of nucleated cells in each sample was estimated from the amplification of reference gene primers within the assay. To quantify the absolute abundance of each unique TCRbeta CDR3 rearrangement, sequence reads were collapsed and filtered. For each sample, productive Simpson clonality was calculated by taking the square root of Simpson's diversity index across productive rearrangements. Imported from immuneACCESS, the table was reduced by TCRdb to in-frame sequences with V and J called. These copies leave out some clones; in studies compared against another copy, an unresolved V gene accounts for under half, and the cause of the remainder is not known. V and J calls and clone size are copied from that table; D and trimming were computed from the DNA. This sample gives over 200,000 clones in total; over 75% of them show up just once. Around 5.1% of the sample is in the top ten clones.

The chain is assembled from TRBV29-1 and TRBJ2-3, with TRBD2 identical over 10 junction bases. The TCR comes from a human donor in a cohort sampled during active COVID-19. Sequencing used peripheral blood. The bases read TGCAGCGTTGAAGATCGGGATAGCGGGAGGTGGGATACGCAGTATTTT. Its coded protein is CSVEDRDSGRWDTQYF.